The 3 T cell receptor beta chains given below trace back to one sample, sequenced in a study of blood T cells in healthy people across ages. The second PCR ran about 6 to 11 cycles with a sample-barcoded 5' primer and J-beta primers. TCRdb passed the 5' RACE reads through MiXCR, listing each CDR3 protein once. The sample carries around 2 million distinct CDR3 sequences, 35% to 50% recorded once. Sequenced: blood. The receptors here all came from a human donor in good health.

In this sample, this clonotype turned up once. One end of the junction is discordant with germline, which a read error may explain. DNA for the CDR3: TGTGCCAGCAGCTTACGTGAGACCCCAGATGCGCAGTATTTT. This encodes CASSLRETPDAQYF. This chain links TRBV7-9 with TRBJ2-3; no clear D. The germline V gene encodes CDR1 SEHNR and CDR2 FQNEAQ (reference sequence). The CDR3 loop spans 14 amino acids. Full variable domain (rest looked up from reference TRBV7-9 and TRBJ2-3): DTGVSQNPRHKITKRGQNVTFRCDPISEHNRLYWYRQTLGQGPEFLTYFQNEAQLEKSRLLSDRFSAERPKGSFSTLEIQRTEQGDSAMYLCASSLRETPDAQYFGPGTRLTVL.

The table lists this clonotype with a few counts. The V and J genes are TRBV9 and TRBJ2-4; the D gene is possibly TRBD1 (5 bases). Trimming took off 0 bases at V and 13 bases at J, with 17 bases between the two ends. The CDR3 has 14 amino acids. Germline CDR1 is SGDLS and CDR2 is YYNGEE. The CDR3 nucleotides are TGTGCCAGCAGCGTAGAGTGGACACCTCTGGAGCAGTACTTC. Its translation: CASSVEWTPLEQYF.

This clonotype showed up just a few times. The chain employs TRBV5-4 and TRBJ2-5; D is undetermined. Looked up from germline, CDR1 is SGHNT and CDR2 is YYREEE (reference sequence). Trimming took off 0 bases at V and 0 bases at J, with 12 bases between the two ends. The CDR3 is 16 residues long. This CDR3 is CASSLAAGEYQETQYF. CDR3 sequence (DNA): TGTGCCAGCAGCTTGGCAGCCGGAGAGTACCAAGAGACCCAGTACTTC.